This T cell receptor beta chain was sequenced during a study of blood T cell repertoires in COVID-19. About the study: COVID-19 samples, acute and convalescent, were from the United States, Italy and Spain. The cDNA or gDNA used as material had been derived from T cells, B-cell-depleted T cells, or PBMCs.

Authors' data handling: Estimates of nucleated cell counts were drawn from the amplification of reference gene primers. Data came from immunoSEQ multiplex PCR; TCRdb stores just in-frame clones and leaves some out. That table gives V, J and clone size, and the DNA gave D and trimming. The table lists approximately 70,000 clones, more than 70% of them singletons, with approximately 6.8% in the top ten. Germline CDR1 SGDLS, CDR2 YYNGEE. CDR3 length: 18 amino acids. Trimming cost V 9 bases and J 1 base; bases outside gene matches: 14. This chain connects TRBV9 to TRBJ2-6; TRBD1 agrees at 9 bases. The source of this sequence is a woman aged 60-75 years with acute or convalescent COVID-19. Material for sequencing was peripheral blood. CDR3 DNA: TGTGCCACCGTAATCTCCGGGACAGGGTGGTCTGGGGCCAACGTCCTGACTTTC. This codes for CATVISGTGWSGANVLTF.